This T cell receptor (beta chain) was found in a study of regulatory T cells in long-lasting Graves disease. The V and J ends lost 7 bases and 6 bases respectively, with 19 bases between them. The CDR3 is made up of 14 amino acids. Both iRepertoire HTBI primers and Arm-PCR of CDR3 regions were used to build the TCR beta libraries. TCRdb itself ran the multiplex PCR reads through MiXCR, one entry per CDR3 protein. The data contain roughly 420,000 distinct CDR3 sequences, approximately 16% of them singletons. The time point is: newly diagnosed GD, antithyroid drugs for less than 3 months. The TCR library was prepared using RNA isolated from PBMCs. Separately, the same data were catalogued under a study of T cells in Graves' hyperthyroidism and ophthalmopathy.

This clonotype was obtained from a young woman with Graves disease. The V call is TRBV12-3 or TRBV12-4, the J call TRBJ2-7; TRBD1 is a possible D gene (6 bases). The material sequenced was peripheral blood mononuclear cells (PBMCs), taken at new diagnosis, from a patient treated with antithyroid drugs. Here the CDR3 reads CASTLSGDPGEQYF. The CDR3 region has the DNA TGTGCCAGCACCCTGTCAGGGGATCCGGGCGAGCAGTACTTC.